Listed here are 20 T cell receptor beta chains from one sample, sequenced in a study of blood T cell repertoires in COVID-19. Produced via immunoSEQ multiplex PCR; TCRdb's table is partial and in-frame only. The sample records 90,000 to 130,000 clones, 60% to 85% being singletons. Sequenced: peripheral blood. The receptors derive from a middle-aged woman with acute or convalescent COVID-19.

V usage is TRBV29-1 and J usage is TRBJ2-7; 9 bases line up with TRBD1. CDR1 is SQVTM and CDR2 is ANQGSEA in the germline V gene. The CDR3 length is 12 residues. With 4 bases clipped from V and 6 bases from J, the junction kept 4 bases outside the gene matches. CDR3 region: CSVADRGSEQYF. DNA for the CDR3: TGCAGCGTTGCCGACAGGGGGAGCGAGCAGTACTTC.

The chain has TRBV7-6 and TRBJ1-2; 9 nucleotides agree with TRBD1. CDR1 is SGHVS, CDR2 FNYEAQ, per germline. The CDR3 covers 13 residues. Trimming removed 4 bases from V and 6 bases from J; junction bases left unmatched: 3. The CDR3 protein is CASSYTGGHGYTF. CDR3 bases: TGTGCCAGCAGCTACACAGGGGGCCATGGCTACACCTTC.

The genes are TRBV27 and TRBJ1-5; D is perhaps TRBD1 (6 bases). The ends were cut back, 0 bases at V and 6 bases at J, with 12 bases in the middle. This CDR3 is built from 15 residues. Germline V lookup: CDR1 MNHEY, CDR2 SMNVEV (reference sequence). DNA for the CDR3: TGTGCCAGCAGTTTATCCGAGGGGGGGAGTCAGCCCCAGCATTTT. Residues: CASSLSEGGSQPQHF.

This clone appeared a single time. The chain links TRBV6-1 to TRBJ2-5; D might be TRBD1 (5 bases). Germline V gene lookup returns CDR1 MNHNS and CDR2 SASEGT. This CDR3 region has 13 residues. The germline V and J ends were trimmed by 2 bases and 5 bases, with 9 bases remaining between them. For the CDR3, the DNA is TGTGCCAGCAGTGAAAGGGGAACGGAGACCCAGTACTTC. This translates into CASSERGTETQYF.

This clone was detected a few times. This chain joins TRBV5-5 and TRBJ2-1; no definite D call. The CDR3 contains 12 residues. The V gene lost 4 bases and the J gene lost 9 bases, with 11 bases spanning the gap. Germline CDR1 SGHKS, CDR2 YYEKEE (reference sequence). CDR3 protein: CASSPGPGEQFF. The CDR3 DNA follows: TGTGCCAGCAGCCCGGGTCCGGGTGAGCAGTTCTTC. Supplemented by reference TRBV5-5 and TRBJ2-1, the full variable domain reads DAGVTQSPTHLIKTRGQQVTLRCSPISGHKSVSWYQQVLGQGPQFIFQYYEKEERGRGNFPDRFSARQFPNYSSELNVNALLLGDSALYLCASSPGPGEQFFGPGTRLTVL.

The rearrangement uses TRBV7-9 and TRBJ1-4, with a possible D match to TRBD1 (6 bases). This CDR3 spans 15 amino acids. The germline V and J ends were trimmed by 0 bases and 8 bases, with 13 bases remaining between them. Germline values: CDR1 SEHNR, CDR2 FQNEAQ (reference sequence). For the CDR3, the DNA is TGTGCCAGCAGCTTAGCAGGTCAGGGGCAGGAAAAACTGTTTTTT. It translates to CASSLAGQGQEKLFF. The whole variable domain, remainder taken from reference TRBV7-9 and TRBJ1-4, is DTGVSQNPRHKITKRGQNVTFRCDPISEHNRLYWYRQTLGQGPEFLTYFQNEAQLEKSRLLSDRFSAERPKGSFSTLEIQRTEQGDSAMYLCASSLAGQGQEKLFFGSGTQLSVL.

The chain uses TRBV3-1 (or the pseudogene TRBV3-2) and TRBJ1-1; D uncertain. The V end lost 4 bases, the J end lost 1 base, and 13 bases lay between the germline ends. The CDR3 runs to 15 residues. Germline CDR1 LGHDT, CDR2 YNNKEL (reference sequence). The CDR3 DNA reads as TGTGCCAGCAGCCCATCCTTATCCGGGAACACTGAAGCTTTCTTT. This encodes CASSPSLSGNTEAFF.

This chain uses TRBV6-4 with TRBJ2-3; TRBD2 aligns across 7 bases. Germline values: CDR1 MRHNA, CDR2 SNTAGT. The ends lost 3 bases at V and 3 bases at J; junction bases unmatched: 3. The CDR3 has 14 amino acids. The CDR3 DNA reads as TGTGCCAGCAGTGAGGGGGGGGATACAGATACGCAGTATTTT. It yields the protein CASSEGGDTDTQYF.

A few counts support this clone. V usage is TRBV7-2 and J usage is TRBJ2-3; 15 bases match TRBD2. This CDR3 region has 15 residues. V gave up 7 bases and J gave up 7 bases; unmatched junction bases: 6. Germline CDR1 is SGHTA and CDR2 is FQGNSA. CDR3: CASTGTSGGPNTQYF. In DNA, the CDR3 is TGTGCCAGCACGGGGACTAGCGGGGGGCCCAATACGCAGTATTTT.

This chain connects TRBV9 to TRBJ1-2; 11 bases fit TRBD1. Germline values: CDR1 SGDLS, CDR2 YYNGEE. Losses at the gene ends were 0 bases for V and 4 bases for J; bases not matched to a gene: 2. The CDR3 spans 15 residues. The CDR3 DNA sequence: TGTGCCAGCAGCGTAGGGACAGGGGGCTTCTATGGCTACACCTTC. It encodes CASSVGTGGFYGYTF.

CDR3 sequence reads: CASSLAGVTGELFF. The DNA of the CDR3 is TGTGCCAGCAGCTTAGCGGGCGTTACCGGGGAGCTGTTTTTT. V is TRBV7-9 and J is TRBJ2-2; D is unclear. Looked up from germline, CDR1 is SEHNR and CDR2 is FQNEAQ (reference sequence). This CDR3 has 14 residues. Trimming removed 0 bases from V and 5 bases from J, with 7 bases in between. Combining the CDR3 with reference TRBV7-9 and TRBJ2-2 gives the whole variable domain DTGVSQNPRHKITKRGQNVTFRCDPISEHNRLYWYRQTLGQGPEFLTYFQNEAQLEKSRLLSDRFSAERPKGSFSTLEIQRTEQGDSAMYLCASSLAGVTGELFFGEGSRLTVL.

J is TRBJ2-2 and V is TRBV9; 7 bases align to TRBD2. The trim removed 4 bases at V and 3 bases at J, leaving 6 bases unmatched. The germline V gene encodes CDR1 SGDLS and CDR2 YYNGEE. There are 15 residues in the CDR3. Written as DNA, the CDR3 is TGTGCCAGCAGCCTTTTTGGGGGGGACACCGGGGAGCTGTTTTTT. Its translation: CASSLFGGDTGELFF.

The chain joins TRBV7-2 to TRBJ1-2; D unclear. V was clipped by 0 bases and J by 8 bases, with 16 bases between them. The CDR3 contains 15 residues. In germline, CDR1 is SGHTA, CDR2 FQGNSA. CDR3 in amino acids: CASSLAMGGPRGYTF. The CDR3 DNA reads TGTGCCAGCAGCTTAGCGATGGGTGGGCCCCGGGGCTACACCTTC.

This sequence joins TRBV7-2 and TRBJ1-3; TRBD1 matches at 9 bases. The CDR3 runs to 15 residues. Germline CDR1 and CDR2: SGHTA and FQGNSA. The J segment lost 4 bases and the V segment lost 5 bases, leaving 6 bases of the junction unmatched. The CDR3 here is CASSAGQGAGNTIYF. The CDR3 bases are TGTGCCAGCAGCGCGGGACAGGGCGCCGGAAACACCATATATTTT.

This chain uses TRBV28 with TRBJ2-1; tentative D call: TRBD1 (6 bases). CDR3 size: 13 residues. Germline V gene data show CDR1 as MDHEN and CDR2 as SYDVKM. Trimming removed 5 bases from V and 8 bases from J, with 13 bases in between. For the CDR3, the DNA is TGTGCCAGCAGTCTACAGGGTTGGGATGAGCAGTTCTTC. Its translation is CASSLQGWDEQFF.

This clone was seen a single time. J is TRBJ2-1 and V is TRBV3-1 (or the pseudogene TRBV3-2); D is unclear. Germline CDR1 reads LGHDT; CDR2 reads YNNKEL (reference sequence). The CDR3 runs 15 residues. V shed 1 base and J shed 10 bases, with 17 bases lying between them. DNA for the CDR3: TGTGCCAGCAGCCAAGGAGCGACGCCAAAAACCGAGCAGTTCTTC. Amino acids: CASSQGATPKTEQFF.

This clone has a handful of counts. CDR3 nucleotide sequence: TGTGCCAGCAGCAGAAGACAGGGGGCTGGGGAAACTAATGAAAAACTGTTTTTT. Its protein is CASSRRQGAGETNEKLFF. The rearrangement uses TRBV7-9 and TRBJ1-4; 10 bases line up with TRBD1. V was clipped by 5 bases and J by 1 base; unmatched bases: 10. The CDR3 consists of 18 residues. Germline-derived CDR1 and CDR2 are SEHNR and FQNEAQ (reference sequence).

This clone showed up many times. The CDR3 sequence: CASRAEGGKYGYTF. The CDR3 DNA follows: TGTGCCAGCCGAGCGGAGGGTGGGAAGTATGGCTACACCTTC. The rearrangement links TRBV9 to TRBJ1-2; no firm D call. The V end lost 7 bases, the J end lost 5 bases, and 18 bases lay between the germline ends. This CDR3 has 14 amino acids. CDR1 and CDR2 from the germline V gene are SGDLS and YYNGEE.

The chain is built from TRBV7-3 and TRBJ2-7; D is unclear. The CDR3 is made up of 15 amino acids. The germline CDR1 and CDR2 sequences are SGHTA and FQGTGA. V lost 5 bases and J lost 0, with 14 bases in between. The DNA for the CDR3 is TGTGCCAGCAGCCTCATTCCGGGTACCTCCTACGAGCAGTACTTC. Translated, it gives CASSLIPGTSYEQYF.

V usage is TRBV25-1 and J usage is TRBJ2-1; D is possibly TRBD2 (6 bases). This CDR3 spans 14 amino acids. V lost 8 bases to trimming and J lost 8 bases, with 19 bases between them. Germline V gene sequence: CDR1 MGHDK, CDR2 SYGVNS. CDR3 coding DNA: TGTGCCAGCGGGTATGGAGGGGCCCCTGATGAGCAGTTCTTC. This gives the protein CASGYGGAPDEQFF.